This T cell receptor beta chain was obtained from a study of cytomegalovirus exposure and HLA in healthy donors. General study findings and limits: Later work found most CMV-associated TCR beta chains apparently HLA-restricted. Later analysis showed TCR association rates varying by HLA locus, highest for DRB1 and lowest for HLA-C.

This clone has just one count. The antigen remains undetermined. The PCR used 60 Vbeta and 13 Jbeta primers. Some clones are missing from TCRdb's copy, which holds only in-frame ones; the method was immunoSEQ multiplex PCR. The data contain 150,000 to 200,000 clones, under 75% of them singletons. Among the donors, all were healthy bone marrow donors. Likely unrecorded immune exposures existed in these nominally healthy donors. The source is a man aged 35 to 55 in good health and CMV-seropositive. Sequenced material: PBMCs.

The chain's CDR3 is CASSLMQGTDTQYF. The DNA of the CDR3 is TGTGCCAGCAGCTTAATGCAGGGAACAGATACGCAGTATTTT. V gene TRBV11-3 combines with J gene TRBJ2-3, with D maybe TRBD1 (5 bases). V was pared by 2 bases and J by 3 bases, with 9 bases between. This CDR3 is 14 amino acids long. Germline-derived CDR1 and CDR2 are SGHNT and YENEEA.